This T cell receptor (beta chain) was observed in a study of human T cells and chemical hapten exposure (TCRdb year 2021). Describing the broader study: For sensitization, 2% DPC in acetone was applied to a roughly 2 cm by roughly 2 cm area of upper inner arm skin. Most of the patients in the cohort were female, and the cohort covered alopecia areata with under or over 50% scalp involvement, alopecia totalis and alopecia universalis. For TCR sequencing, blood came from approximately 29 alopecia patients at anywhere from one to four time points (pre-sensitization, 2, 6 and 24 weeks). Patients additionally received weekly therapeutic DPC doses to the scalp throughout the approximately 25-week study period. Blood was sampled from patients pre-sensitization (week 0) and at 2, 6 and about 24 weeks after DPC sensitization. In alopecia patients, the study followed how the peripheral blood TCR repertoire changed in vivo over primary and secondary sensitization to diphenylcyclopropenone (DPC), a hapten. Libraries were pooled for sequencing, and per-sample TCR yields varied mainly because of small differences in library volumes within the pool. Patch testing was performed on the upper back with Finn chambers containing 0.01% DPC, and the patch tests were scored after 6 days according to International Contact Dermatitis Research Group standards. Results and caveats for the whole study, not just this receptor: Compared with pre-sensitization or healthy control sets, expanded TCRs formed significantly more large CDR3 similarity clusters, which is consistent with antigen-driven responses. After repeated subsampling, changes were observed in the strength of the expansion versus patch-test correlation and in the threshold at which the correlation became significant. DPC sensitization did not change the number of TCRs with a frequency above 1 in 1000, and there was no evidence of changes in global repertoire structure. Patch test score was positively correlated with the number of PT1 expanded TCRs, with significance at thresholds 8, 16 and 32 but not at 4. Because every patient had alopecia, a presumed autoimmune disease, the patients' immune response might differ from that of healthy individuals.

The library came from RACE. Sequencing took place on a NextSeq 500. During library preparation, unique molecular identifiers were attached to individual cDNA molecules so that TCRs could be counted in a quantitative, reproducible way. Each blood RNA sample was used to sequence both TCR alpha and TCR beta chains. The source study handled its data this way. A median of about 89,000 TCRs per sample was observed, with a range of 23,224 to 690,600. The Decombinator software suite was used to annotate the V, J and CDR3 of the TCR reads. Every sample was subsampled to the same number of TCRs (28,000) for the PS versus PT1 abundance plots. TCRs were defined as expanded if absent before sensitization and observed at least eight times at the 2-week time point. TCRdb cleaned the public reads at Q25 with fastp, built clones with MiXCR and kept in-frame beta chains. Under each unique CDR3 protein, matching rows form one entry showing the most common genes and DNA. These V and J calls rely on TCRdb rather than the paper's analysis. This sample comprises approximately 320,000 distinct CDR3 sequences, approximately 5% of them detected only once. Of the sample, more than 8% falls within the top ten clones.

In this sample, this clonotype turned up many times. Its binding antigen is unknown. Nothing much larger sits one base from this clone, and base qualities are not available. Interpreted using the paper, the time point label stands for: pre-sensitization, week 0. The treatment or condition label on this specimen signifies: therapeutic diphenylcyclopropenone sensitization with weekly scalp DPC. At every patch-test visit, the blood draw took place before the patch test was put on. Patients were eligible if aged 18 to 70, diagnosed with alopecia and judged suitable for DPC therapy, and pregnant patients were excluded. Total RNA was isolated from unfractionated whole blood collected in Tempus Blood RNA tubes. As encoded in the germline V gene, CDR1 is SQVTM while CDR2 is ANQGSEA. V is shortened by 6 bases, J by 8 bases, and the region joining them spans 16 bases. Its CDR3 holds 12 amino acids, cysteine through phenylalanine. Only the CDR3 part of the read is kept: 36 bases, read in frame from the first base.

The rearranged segments are TRBV29-1 and TRBJ1-2; the D gene is possibly TRBD1, with 5 bases matching. This TCR derives from a young woman with alopecia areata. Some clones in this sample may be carry-over from other donors' samples. The material sequenced was whole blood, taken in connection with sensitization to the hapten diphenylcyclopropenone (DPC). The base sequence is TGCAGCGTGGACCGTGGGACGCAGGGCTACACCTTC. Its protein product is CSVDRGTQGYTF.